Sequencing of this T cell receptor beta chain was carried out in a study of blood T cell repertoires in COVID-19. Study overall: Samples of COVID-19 (acute and convalescent) were obtained from the United States, Italy and Spain. T cells, B-cell-depleted T cells, or PBMCs provided the cDNA or gDNA that served as material.

V trimming: 5 bases; J trimming: 1 base; junction bases outside the gene matches: 7. This CDR3 has 16 residues. Germline assignment: CDR1 MNHNY and CDR2 SVGAGI (reference sequence). Grouping used clinical history reported by participants in a survey and questionnaire. Original processing methods: Reference gene primer amplification gave nucleated cell count estimates. Produced via immunoSEQ multiplex PCR; TCRdb's table is partial and in-frame only. V and J calls and clone size are as listed in that table; D and trimming were resolved from the DNA. Here the sample spans 180,000 or so clones, roughly nine tenths being singletons.

The sequenced material came from PBMCs or T cells enriched from blood (not recorded which). The receptor's source is a woman aged 40-49 years with acute COVID-19. The chain carries TRBV6-6 and TRBJ2-2, with TRBD2 matching over 7 bases. The CDR3 nucleotides read TGTGCCAGCAGTCCGCTGGGGAGGGGGAACACCGGGGAGCTGTTTTTT. Translating it yields CASSPLGRGNTGELFF.